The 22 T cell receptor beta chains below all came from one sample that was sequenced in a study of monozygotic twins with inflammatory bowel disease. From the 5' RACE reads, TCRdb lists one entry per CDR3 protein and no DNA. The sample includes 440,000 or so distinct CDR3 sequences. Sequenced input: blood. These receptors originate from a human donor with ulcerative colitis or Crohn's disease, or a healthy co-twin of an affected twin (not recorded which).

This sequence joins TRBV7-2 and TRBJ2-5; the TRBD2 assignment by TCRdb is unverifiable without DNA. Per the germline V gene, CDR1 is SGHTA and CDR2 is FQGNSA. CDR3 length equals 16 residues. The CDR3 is CASSLQRRTRGETQYF.

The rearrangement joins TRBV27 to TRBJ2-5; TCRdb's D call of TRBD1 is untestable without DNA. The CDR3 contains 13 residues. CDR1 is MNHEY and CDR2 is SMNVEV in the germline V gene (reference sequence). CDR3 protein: CASRGQGEETQYF.

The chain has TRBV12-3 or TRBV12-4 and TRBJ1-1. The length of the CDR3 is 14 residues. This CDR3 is CASSLRAANTEAFF.

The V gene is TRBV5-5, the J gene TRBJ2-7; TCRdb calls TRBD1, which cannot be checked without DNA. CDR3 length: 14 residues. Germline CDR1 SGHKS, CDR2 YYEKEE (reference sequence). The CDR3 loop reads CASSIQVGRYEQYF.

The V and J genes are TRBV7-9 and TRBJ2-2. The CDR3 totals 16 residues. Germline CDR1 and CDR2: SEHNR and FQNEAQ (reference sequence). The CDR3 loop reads CASSFYSLSNTGELFF.

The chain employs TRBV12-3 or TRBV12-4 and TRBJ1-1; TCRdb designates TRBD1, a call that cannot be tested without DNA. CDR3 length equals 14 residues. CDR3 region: CASRLGTGPAEAFF.

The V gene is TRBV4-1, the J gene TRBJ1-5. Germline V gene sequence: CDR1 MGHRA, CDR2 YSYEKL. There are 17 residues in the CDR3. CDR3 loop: CASSQEWLNAGNQPQHF.

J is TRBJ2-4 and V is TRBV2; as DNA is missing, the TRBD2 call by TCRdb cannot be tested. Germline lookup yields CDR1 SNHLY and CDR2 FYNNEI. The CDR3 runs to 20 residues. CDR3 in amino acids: CASSGSATSGRPGAKNIQYF.

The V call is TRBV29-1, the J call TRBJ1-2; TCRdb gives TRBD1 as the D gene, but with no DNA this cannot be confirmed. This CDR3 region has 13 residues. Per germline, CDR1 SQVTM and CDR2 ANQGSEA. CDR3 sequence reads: CSVVGQGVYGYTF.

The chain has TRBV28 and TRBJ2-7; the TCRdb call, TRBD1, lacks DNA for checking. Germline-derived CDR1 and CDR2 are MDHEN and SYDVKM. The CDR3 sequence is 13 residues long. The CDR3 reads CASSSLNQGEQYF.

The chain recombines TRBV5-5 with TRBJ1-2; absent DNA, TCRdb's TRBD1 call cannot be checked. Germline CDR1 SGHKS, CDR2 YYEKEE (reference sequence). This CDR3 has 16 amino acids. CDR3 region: CASSLALTGGSYGYTF.

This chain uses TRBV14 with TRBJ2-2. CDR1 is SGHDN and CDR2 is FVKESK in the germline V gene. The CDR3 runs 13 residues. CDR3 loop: CASSQARGGELFF.

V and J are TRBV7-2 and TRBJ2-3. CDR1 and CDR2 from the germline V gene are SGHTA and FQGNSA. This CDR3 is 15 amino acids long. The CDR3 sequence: CASSLAGAGSDTQYF.

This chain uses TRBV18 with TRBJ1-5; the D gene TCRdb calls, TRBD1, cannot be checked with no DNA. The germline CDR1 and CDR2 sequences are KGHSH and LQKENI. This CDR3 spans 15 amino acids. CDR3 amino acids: CASSRGGQGNQPQHF.

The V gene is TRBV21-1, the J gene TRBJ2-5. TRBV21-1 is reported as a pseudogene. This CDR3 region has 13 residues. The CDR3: CASSTETGETQYF.

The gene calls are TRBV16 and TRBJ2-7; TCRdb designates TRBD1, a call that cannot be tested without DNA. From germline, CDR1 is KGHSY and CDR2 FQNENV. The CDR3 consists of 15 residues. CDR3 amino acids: CASSHVTGASYEQYF.

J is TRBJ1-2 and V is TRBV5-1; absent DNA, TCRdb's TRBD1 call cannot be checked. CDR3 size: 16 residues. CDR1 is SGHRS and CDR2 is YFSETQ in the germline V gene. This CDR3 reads CASSLALGDPNYGYTF.

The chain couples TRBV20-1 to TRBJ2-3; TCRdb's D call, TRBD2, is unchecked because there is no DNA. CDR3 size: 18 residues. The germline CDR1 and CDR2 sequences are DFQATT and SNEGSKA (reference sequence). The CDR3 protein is CSASFPIAGGFSTDTQYF.

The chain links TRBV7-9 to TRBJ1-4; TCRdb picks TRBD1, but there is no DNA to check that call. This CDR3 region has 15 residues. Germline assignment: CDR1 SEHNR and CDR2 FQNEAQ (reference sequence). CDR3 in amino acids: CASSLRQTTNEKLFF. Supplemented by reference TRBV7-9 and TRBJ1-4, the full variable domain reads DTGVSQNPRHKITKRGQNVTFRCDPISEHNRLYWYRQTLGQGPEFLTYFQNEAQLEKSRLLSDRFSAERPKGSFSTLEIQRTEQGDSAMYLCASSLRQTTNEKLFFGSGTQLSVL.

The CDR3 here is CSASKGSMNTEAFF. This chain joins TRBV20-1 and TRBJ1-1. Germline CDR1 is DFQATT and CDR2 is SNEGSKA (reference sequence). The CDR3 extends over 14 amino acids.

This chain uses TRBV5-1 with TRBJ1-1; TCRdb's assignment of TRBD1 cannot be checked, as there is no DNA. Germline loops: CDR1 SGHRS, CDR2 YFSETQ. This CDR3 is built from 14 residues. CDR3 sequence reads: CASRTGLLDTEAFF. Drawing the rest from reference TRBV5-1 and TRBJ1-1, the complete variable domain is KAGVTQTPRYLIKTRGQQVTLSCSPISGHRSVSWYQQTPGQGLQFLFEYFSETQRNKGNFPGRFSGRQFSNSRSEMNVSTLELGDSALYLCASRTGLLDTEAFFGQGTRLTVV.

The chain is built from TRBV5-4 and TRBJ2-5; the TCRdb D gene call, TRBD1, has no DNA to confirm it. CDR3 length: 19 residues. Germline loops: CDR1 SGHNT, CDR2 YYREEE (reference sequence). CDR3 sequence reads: CASSLASGTGVNSDKTQYF.